This TCR beta chain derives from a study of T cell responses to AZD1222 COVID-19 vaccine. Broader study findings: Every sample of the repertoires postdated the peak T cell response.

As concerns this clone: Its cognate antigen is unknown.

The repertoire was sequenced with immunoSEQ multiplex PCR; TCRdb's copy has only in-frame clones and lacks some. The sample records about 130,000 clones, approximately 94% being singletons. CDR1 is MNHEY and CDR2 is SMNVEV in the germline V gene (reference sequence). This CDR3 comprises 14 residues. V was clipped by 6 bases and J by 5 bases, with 13 bases between them. The starting material was peripheral blood, obtained on day 0 of AZD1222 vaccination. The receptor was isolated from an adult in good health. The chain carries TRBV27 and TRBJ2-2; the D gene is possibly TRBD1 (6 bases). In DNA form, the CDR3 reads TGTGCCAGCAGACCGACAGGTCTGACCGGGGAGCTGTTTTTT. Amino acid sequence: CASRPTGLTGELFF.